The source of this T cell receptor (beta chain) is a study of technical replicates of blood from several donors. The CDR3 length is 13 residues. Germline V CDR1 and CDR2: SGHRS, YFSETQ. The V gene lost 6 bases and the J gene lost 6 bases, with 12 bases spanning the gap. TCRdb keeps only in-frame clones here, not all; method: immunoSEQ multiplex PCR. Seen here are more than 75,000 clones, 93% observed once, and the top ten hold 0.2% to 0.25%. Sequenced sample: T cells isolated from PBMCs. The receptor was isolated from a human donor in good health. This rearrangement joins TRBV5-1 to TRBJ2-2; D not resolved. CDR3 nucleotide sequence: TGCGCCAGCACCCTAGTAGTGTCCGGGGAGCTGTTTTTT. This encodes CASTLVVSGELFF.